This TCR beta chain was found in a study of blood T cell repertoires in COVID-19. This CDR3 comprises 10 residues. Trimming removed 5 bases at V and 6 bases at J, with 2 bases between. Enrollees, about 18 to 89 years old, lived in roughly 24 US areas. In the authors' methods: The authors estimated nucleated cell counts from reference gene primer amplification. Data came from immunoSEQ multiplex PCR; TCRdb stores just in-frame clones and leaves some out. The V and J calls and clone size were taken over from that table, and D and trimming were inferred from the DNA. The profile shows about 430,000 clones, more than 80% of them singletons.

J is TRBJ2-1 and V is TRBV12-3 or TRBV12-4; D ambiguous. The sequence was obtained from a man aged 25 to 45 who had recovered from COVID-19. Sequencing was carried out using PBMCs or T cells enriched from blood (not recorded which). CDR3 amino acids: CASSRNEQFF. CDR3 DNA: TGTGCCAGCAGTCGCAATGAGCAGTTCTTC.